This T cell receptor (beta chain) was captured in a study of chemoradiotherapy in HPV16-positive cancers. Trimming removed 0 bases at V and 0 bases at J, with 3 bases between. This CDR3 has 14 residues. Germline CDR1 is MNHEY and CDR2 is SVGAGI. On this clone itself: No antigen is known for it.

The study's findings and limits: Better recurrence-free survival went with HPV-responsive T-cell expansion in HPV16-positive patients.

Clones were read by immunoSEQ multiplex PCR, and TCRdb kept only the in-frame ones, dropping some. Here the sample spans 9,500 to 15,000 clones, roughly 88% being singletons. The starting material was blood, obtained from a patient who underwent chemoradiotherapy. This clonotype was obtained from a human donor with HPV-associated anogenital cancer. The rearrangement joins TRBV6-5 to TRBJ1-3, with D unclear. DNA for the CDR3: TGTGCCAGCAGTTACTCGAACTCTGGAAACACCATATATTTT. As protein: CASSYSNSGNTIYF.